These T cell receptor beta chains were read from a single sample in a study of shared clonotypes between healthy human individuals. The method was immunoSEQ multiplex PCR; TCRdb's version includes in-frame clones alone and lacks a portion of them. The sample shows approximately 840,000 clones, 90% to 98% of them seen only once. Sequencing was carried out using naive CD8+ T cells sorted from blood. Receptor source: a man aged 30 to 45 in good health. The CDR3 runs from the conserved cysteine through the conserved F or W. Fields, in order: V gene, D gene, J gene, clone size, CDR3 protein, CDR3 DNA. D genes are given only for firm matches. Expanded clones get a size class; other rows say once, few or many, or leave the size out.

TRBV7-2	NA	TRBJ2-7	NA	CASSLGLIAYEQYF	TGTGCCAGCAGCCTGGGCCTCATCGCCTACGAGCAGTACTTC
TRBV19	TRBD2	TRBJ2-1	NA	CASSISVAGGPYNEQFF	TGTGCCAGTAGTATCTCTGTAGCGGGAGGGCCCTACAATGAGCAGTTCTTC
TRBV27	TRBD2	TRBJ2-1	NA	CASSLKASGSTFYNEQFF	TGTGCCAGCAGTTTAAAGGCAAGCGGGAGTACCTTCTACAATGAGCAGTTCTTC
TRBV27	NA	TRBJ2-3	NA	CASSFGQDTQYF	TGTGCCAGCAGTTTTGGCCAAGATACGCAGTATTTT
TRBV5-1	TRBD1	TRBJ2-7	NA	CASSLDTGDSYEQYF	TGCGCCAGCAGCTTGGACACAGGGGACTCCTACGAGCAGTACTTC
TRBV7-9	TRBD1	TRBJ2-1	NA	CASSSNRQGRDNEQFF	TGTGCCAGCAGCTCAAATCGACAGGGTCGGGACAATGAGCAGTTCTTC
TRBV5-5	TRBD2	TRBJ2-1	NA	CASWGGGSSYNEQFF	TGTGCCAGCTGGGGCGGGGGGAGCTCCTACAATGAGCAGTTCTTC
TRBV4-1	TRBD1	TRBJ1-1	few	CASSLTTGIITEAFF	TGCGCCAGCAGCCTCACGACAGGGATCATCACTGAAGCTTTCTTT
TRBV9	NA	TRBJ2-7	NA	CASSKSSGTSYEQYF	TGTGCCAGCAGCAAAAGTTCCGGGACAAGCTACGAGCAGTACTTC
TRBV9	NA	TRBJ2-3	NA	CASSVAGGSTDTQYF	TGTGCCAGCAGCGTGGCCGGCGGGAGCACAGATACGCAGTATTTT
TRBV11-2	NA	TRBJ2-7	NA	CASSLESARFSYEQYF	TGTGCCAGCAGCTTAGAAAGCGCGCGCTTCTCCTACGAGCAGTACTTC
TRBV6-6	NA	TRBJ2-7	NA	CASTLYMTDSYEQYF	TGTGCCAGCACCCTTTACATGACAGATTCCTACGAGCAGTACTTC
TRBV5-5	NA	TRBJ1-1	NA	CASSLLENTEAFF	TGTGCCAGCAGCTTGCTGGAGAACACTGAAGCTTTCTTT
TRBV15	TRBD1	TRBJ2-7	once	CATSREAGTGGFYEQYF	TGTGCCACCAGCAGAGAAGCCGGGACAGGGGGATTTTACGAGCAGTACTTC
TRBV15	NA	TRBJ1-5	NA	CATSRDQGSNQPQHF	TGTGCCACCAGCAGAGATCAAGGTAGCAATCAGCCCCAGCATTTT
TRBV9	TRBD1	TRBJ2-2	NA	CASSGTGGGGELFF	TGTGCCAGCAGCGGGACAGGGGGAGGCGGGGAGCTGTTTTTT
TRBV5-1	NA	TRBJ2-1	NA	CASSVGLNEQFF	TGCGCCAGCAGTGTAGGGCTCAATGAGCAGTTCTTC
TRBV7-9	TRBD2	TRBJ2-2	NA	CASSSGLVAGELFF	TGTGCCAGCAGCTCCGGACTAGTGGCCGGGGAGCTGTTTTTT
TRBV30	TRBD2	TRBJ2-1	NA	CAWSVLAGSEQFF	TGTGCCTGGAGTGTATTAGCGGGGTCTGAGCAGTTCTTC
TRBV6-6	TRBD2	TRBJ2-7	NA	CASSVLAGGNEQYF	TGTGCCAGCAGTGTTCTGGCGGGGGGCAATGAGCAGTACTTC
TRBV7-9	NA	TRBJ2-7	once	CASSLPSDYEQYF	TGTGCCAGCAGCTTACCCTCGGACTACGAGCAGTACTTC
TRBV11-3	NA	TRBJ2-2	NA	CASRKGSGELFF	TGTGCCAGCAGGAAGGGATCCGGGGAGCTGTTTTTT
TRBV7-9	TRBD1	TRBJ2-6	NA	CASSSTGGSGANVLTF	TGTGCCAGCAGCTCGACAGGGGGCTCTGGGGCCAACGTCCTGACTTTC
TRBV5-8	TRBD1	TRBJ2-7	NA	CASSLAGTGDEQYF	TGTGCCAGCAGCTTGGCAGGGACAGGCGACGAGCAGTACTTC
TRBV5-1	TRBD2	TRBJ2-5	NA	CASSFRLAEPEAETQYF	TGCGCCAGCAGCTTTCGGCTAGCGGAACCCGAAGCGGAGACCCAGTACTTC
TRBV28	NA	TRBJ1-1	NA	CASSLSGIGTEAFF	TGTGCCAGCAGTTTATCCGGGATTGGCACTGAAGCTTTCTTT
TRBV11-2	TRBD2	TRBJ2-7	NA	CASSLSASGVYEQYF	TGTGCCAGCAGCTTATCGGCTAGCGGAGTCTACGAGCAGTACTTC
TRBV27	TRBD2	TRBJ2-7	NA	CASRPLLAAHSYEQYF	TGTGCCAGCAGGCCCCTGCTAGCGGCGCACTCCTACGAGCAGTACTTC
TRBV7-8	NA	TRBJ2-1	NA	CASSFNRDSVAYNEQFF	TGTGCCAGCAGCTTTAACCGGGACTCGGTGGCCTACAATGAGCAGTTCTTC